The 27 T cell receptor beta chains below were found in one sample sequenced in a study of blood T cell repertoires in COVID-19. Assay: immunoSEQ multiplex PCR; the TCRdb copy retains only in-frame clones and omits some. The data hold fewer than 250,000 clones, with 80% to 90% observed a single time. Sequencing used peripheral blood. The receptors were gathered from a woman aged 50 to 65 with acute or convalescent COVID-19.

The V gene is TRBV5-4, the J gene TRBJ1-1, with D possibly TRBD1 on 6 matching bases. The germline V gene encodes CDR1 SGHNT and CDR2 YYREEE (reference sequence). The CDR3 sequence is 14 residues long. V lost 4 bases and J lost 2, with 12 bases in between. The chain's CDR3 is CASSLGQPNTEAFF. For the CDR3, the DNA is TGTGCCAGCAGCCTCGGACAGCCCAACACTGAAGCTTTCTTT. Together with reference TRBV5-4 and TRBJ1-1, the CDR3 gives the full variable domain: ETGVTQSPTHLIKTRGQQVTLRCSSQSGHNTVSWYQQALGQGPQFIFQYYREEENGRGNFPPRFSGLQFPNYSSELNVNALELDDSALYLCASSLGQPNTEAFFGQGTRLTVV.

The genes are TRBV9 and TRBJ2-1; TRBD2 might be the D (6 bases). This CDR3 has 15 residues. V was pared by 4 bases and J by 5 bases, with 16 bases between. The germline gives CDR1 SGDLS, CDR2 YYNGEE. This chain's CDR3 is CASSPEGPADNEQFF. CDR3 in DNA: TGTGCCAGCAGCCCGGAGGGACCGGCGGACAATGAGCAGTTCTTC.

This chain joins TRBV7-3 and TRBJ1-4; D perhaps matches TRBD1 (5 bases). Germline lookup yields CDR1 SGHTA and CDR2 FQGTGA. The CDR3 totals 16 residues. Trimming left V 5 bases short and J 4 bases short, with 17 bases between. CDR3 nucleotides: TGTGCCAGCAGCATCATATTAAAGGGGTTTAATGAAAAACTGTTTTTT. Its protein product is CASSIILKGFNEKLFF.

The DNA of the CDR3 is TGTGCCAGCAGCTTACGAGCCGGGACAGGGAGAAACACCATATATTTT. Translated: CASSLRAGTGRNTIYF. V is TRBV7-9 and J is TRBJ1-3; 9 bases align to TRBD1. The germline CDR1 and CDR2 sequences are SEHNR and FQNEAQ (reference sequence). This CDR3 has 16 amino acids. The ends lost 2 bases at V and 5 bases at J; junction bases unmatched: 7. The full variable domain, rest sourced from reference TRBV7-9 and TRBJ1-3, is DTGVSQNPRHKITKRGQNVTFRCDPISEHNRLYWYRQTLGQGPEFLTYFQNEAQLEKSRLLSDRFSAERPKGSFSTLEIQRTEQGDSAMYLCASSLRAGTGRNTIYFGEGSWLTVV.

The V call is TRBV6-6, the J call TRBJ1-3, with D possibly being TRBD1 (5 bases). The V end lost 0 bases, the J end lost 4 bases, and 13 bases lay between the germline ends. In germline, CDR1 is MNHNY, CDR2 SVGAGI (reference sequence). The CDR3 extends over 16 amino acids. The DNA of the CDR3 is TGTGCCAGCAGTTACTCGACCAGGGAACCCGGAAACACCATATATTTT. It encodes CASSYSTREPGNTIYF.

This sequence joins TRBV6-6 and TRBJ2-5; 8 bases are a match to TRBD2. V shed 2 bases, J shed 9 bases, and the junction held 8 bases outside the gene matches. Germline CDR1 MNHNY, CDR2 SVGAGI (reference sequence). This CDR3 is 14 amino acids long. The CDR3 DNA follows: TGTGCCAGCAGTTACAGTAGCGGGGCCGGGGCCCAGTACTTC. It codes for CASSYSSGAGAQYF.

The chain uses TRBV19 and TRBJ2-1; possibly TRBD2 for D (5 bases). The CDR3 totals 15 residues. Trimming pared 2 bases from V and 3 bases from J, leaving 11 bases between. In germline, CDR1 is LNHDA, CDR2 SQIVND (reference sequence). CDR3 coding DNA: TGTGCCAGTAGTATACAGGTTAGCGACTACAATGAGCAGTTCTTC. Its protein is CASSIQVSDYNEQFF.

CDR3 bases: TGTGCCAGTCAACGGGCGGGAGGGCCCTACGAGCAGTACTTC. Its protein is CASQRAGGPYEQYF. V usage is TRBV19 and J usage is TRBJ2-7, with TRBD2 matching over 9 bases. Germline-derived CDR1 and CDR2 are LNHDA and SQIVND (reference sequence). The CDR3 length is 14 residues. J lost 2 bases, V lost 8 bases, and 7 bases had no gene match. Full variable domain (outside the CDR3, taken from reference TRBV19 and TRBJ2-7): DGGITQSPKYLFRKEGQNVTLSCEQNLNHDAMYWYRQDPGQGLRLIYYSQIVNDFQKGDIAEGYSVSREKKESFPLTVTSAQKNPTAFYLCASQRAGGPYEQYFGPGTRLTVT.

The V and J genes are TRBV24-1 and TRBJ2-3; 9 bases fit TRBD1. The CDR3 consists of 16 residues. Looked up from germline, CDR1 is KGHDR and CDR2 is SFDVKD. Unmatched junction bases numbered 3, after V lost 3 bases and J lost 0 bases. The CDR3 nucleotides read TGTGCCACCAGTGATGGGGACAGGGTTAGCACAGATACGCAGTATTTT. This translates into CATSDGDRVSTDTQYF.

V gene TRBV19 combines with J gene TRBJ2-1; 10 bases fit TRBD2. The CDR3 has 14 residues. The germline gives CDR1 LNHDA, CDR2 SQIVND (reference sequence). After removal of 1 base from V and 7 bases from J, the junction contained 1 base not matched to a gene. CDR3 DNA: TGTGCCAGTAGTATAGGTAGCGGGGGGAATGAGCAGTTCTTC. This codes for CASSIGSGGNEQFF.

The V gene is TRBV6-6, the J gene TRBJ2-7; 9 nucleotides line up with TRBD2. With 2 bases clipped from V and 5 bases from J, the junction kept 4 bases outside the gene matches. In germline, CDR1 is MNHNY, CDR2 SVGAGI (reference sequence). CDR3 length: 14 residues. The CDR3 protein is CASSYAGGQNEQYF. CDR3 sequence (DNA): TGTGCCAGCAGTTACGCGGGAGGGCAAAACGAGCAGTACTTC.

The chain carries TRBV7-2 and TRBJ2-1; 13 bases are a match to TRBD2. The V gene's germline CDR1 is SGHTA and CDR2 FQGNSA. The V gene end was trimmed by 2 bases and the J gene end by 2 bases; junction bases not matched to a gene: 3. The CDR3 consists of 17 residues. The chain's CDR3 is CASSLTSGRGAYNEQFF. The CDR3 nucleotides read TGTGCCAGCAGCTTAACTAGCGGGAGGGGTGCCTACAATGAGCAGTTCTTC.

The gene calls are TRBV14 and TRBJ2-7; D unresolved. The CDR3 totals 13 residues. Per the germline V gene, CDR1 is SGHDN and CDR2 is FVKESK. V lost 4 bases and J lost 4, with 11 bases in between. The CDR3 DNA is TGTGCCAGCAGCCCCCAGAGGAGATACGAGCAGTACTTC. Translation gives CASSPQRRYEQYF.

The chain joins TRBV9 to TRBJ2-2; TRBD2 aligns across 8 bases. Trimming cost V 4 bases and J 3 bases; bases outside gene matches: 8. Germline V lookup: CDR1 SGDLS, CDR2 YYNGEE. The CDR3 has 16 amino acids. The CDR3 spells CASSNRRLAYTGELFF. The CDR3 region has the DNA TGTGCCAGCAGCAATAGAAGACTAGCGTACACCGGGGAGCTGTTTTTT.

The chain joins TRBV6-2 or TRBV6-3 to TRBJ1-5; tentatively, D is TRBD1 (5 bases). Germline V gene sequence: CDR1 MNHEY, CDR2 SVGEGT. V lost 0 bases to trimming and J lost 7 bases, with 16 bases between them. The CDR3 sequence is 16 residues long. CDR3 sequence: CASSYSLDNSGQPQHF. DNA of the CDR3: TGTGCCAGCAGTTACTCCTTGGACAACTCGGGCCAGCCCCAGCATTTT.

The chain is built from TRBV5-6 and TRBJ1-1, with no clear D. This CDR3 has 15 amino acids. Germline V CDR1 and CDR2: SGHDT, YYEEEE. V lost 2 bases and J 4 bases, leaving 15 bases between the germline ends. DNA of the CDR3: TGTGCCAGCAGCTTAGAACTAACTGCCAGCACTGAAGCTTTCTTT. Protein sequence: CASSLELTASTEAFF. The whole variable domain, remainder taken from reference TRBV5-6 and TRBJ1-1, is DAGVTQSPTHLIKTRGQQVTLRCSPKSGHDTVSWYQQALGQGPQFIFQYYEEEERQRGNFPDRFSGHQFPNYSSELNVNALLLGDSALYLCASSLELTASTEAFFGQGTRLTVV.

The chain carries TRBV9 and TRBJ2-3; 10 positions agree with TRBD2. V shed 3 bases, J shed 7 bases, and the junction held 5 bases outside the gene matches. Germline CDR1 is SGDLS and CDR2 is YYNGEE. CDR3 length equals 14 residues. Here the CDR3 DNA reads TGTGCCAGCAGCGAACTAGCGGGGAGGAATACGCAGTATTTT. Its protein is CASSELAGRNTQYF.

CDR3 DNA sequence: TGTGCCAGCAGCTTTCTTGGGCAGGACTATGGCTACACCTTC. This sequence encodes CASSFLGQDYGYTF. This chain uses TRBV11-3 with TRBJ1-2, with unresolved D. From germline, CDR1 is SGHNT and CDR2 YENEEA. There are 14 residues in the CDR3. With 3 bases removed from V and 3 bases from J, the gap between germline ends came to 11 bases.

V gene TRBV30 combines with J gene TRBJ1-5; no reliable D call. Germline V gene lookup returns CDR1 GTSNPN and CDR2 SVGIG (reference sequence). V lost 0 bases and J lost 4, with 10 bases in between. This CDR3 is built from 14 residues. DNA of the CDR3: TGTGCCTGGAGTGTAAATTGGCCTAATCAGCCCCAGCATTTT. It is translated as CAWSVNWPNQPQHF. The complete variable domain, with remaining parts taken from reference TRBV30 and TRBJ1-5, reads SQTIHQWPATLVQPVGSPLSLECTVEGTSNPNLYWYRQAAGRGLQLLFYSVGIGQISSEVPQNLSASRPQDRQFILSSKKLLLSDSGFYLCAWSVNWPNQPQHFGDGTRLSIL.

The V and J genes are TRBV7-9 and TRBJ2-1, with 7 bases identical to TRBD1. Trimming removed 4 bases from V and 15 bases from J; junction bases left unmatched: 9. CDR1 is SEHNR, CDR2 FQNEAQ, per germline (reference sequence). The CDR3 consists of 12 residues. CDR3 protein: CASSSGQAFLFF. The CDR3 coding sequence is TGTGCCAGCAGCTCTGGACAGGCCTTTTTGTTCTTC.

This clone was seen a handful of times. The V gene is TRBV24-1, the J gene TRBJ2-2; 7 nucleotides line up with TRBD2. The ends lost 10 bases at V and 7 bases at J; junction bases unmatched: 11. The CDR3 has 14 amino acids. Germline lookup yields CDR1 KGHDR and CDR2 SFDVKD. This CDR3 reads CATSGGDRDGELFF. CDR3 DNA sequence: TGTGCCACGTCTGGGGGGGATAGAGACGGGGAGCTGTTTTTT.

The genes are TRBV5-4 and TRBJ1-2; TRBD1 is a possible D gene (6 bases). This CDR3 is built from 16 residues. Germline loops: CDR1 SGHNT, CDR2 YYREEE (reference sequence). The V end lost 2 bases, the J end lost 0 bases, and 14 bases lay between the germline ends. The CDR3 sequence is CASSFPDRPPNYGYTF. In DNA form, the CDR3 reads TGTGCCAGCAGCTTCCCGGACAGACCTCCTAACTATGGCTACACCTTC.

The chain links TRBV3-1 (or the pseudogene TRBV3-2) to TRBJ1-6; 9 bases fit TRBD1. The V gene end was trimmed by 6 bases and the J gene end by 5 bases; junction bases not matched to a gene: 5. The CDR3 is made up of 15 amino acids. The germline CDR1 and CDR2 sequences are LGHDT and YNNKEL (reference sequence). The CDR3 DNA follows: TGTGCCAGCAGGCGCCGGGACAGGGATAATTCACCCCTCCACTTT. It translates to CASRRRDRDNSPLHF.

This chain uses TRBV24-1 with TRBJ1-5; D may be TRBD1 (6 bases). The V gene lost 3 bases and the J gene lost 4 bases, with 9 bases spanning the gap. CDR3 size: 14 residues. In germline, CDR1 is KGHDR, CDR2 SFDVKD. The CDR3 is CATSDPGTNQPQHF. The CDR3 DNA reads TGTGCCACCAGTGATCCGGGGACAAATCAGCCCCAGCATTTT.

The CDR3, as DNA: TGTGCCAGCTCACCACCGGCACGGGGGGGTTCCTACAATGAGCAGTTCTTC. Its protein product is CASSPPARGGSYNEQFF. V usage is TRBV18 and J usage is TRBJ2-1; 8 nucleotides line up with TRBD2. The junction had 5 bases not matched to a gene; V was cut back by 0 bases and J by 1 base. There are 17 residues in the CDR3. CDR1 KGHSH and CDR2 LQKENI come from the germline V gene.

The rearrangement uses TRBV6-5 and TRBJ1-2; D is ambiguous. This CDR3 is built from 15 residues. V lost 0 bases to trimming and J lost 1 base, with 9 bases between them. The V gene's germline CDR1 is MNHEY and CDR2 SVGAGI. CDR3 residues: CASSYSNSLNYGYTF. CDR3 DNA: TGTGCCAGCAGTTACTCGAACAGTCTTAACTATGGCTACACCTTC.

This clone was recorded once. This chain connects TRBV5-1 to TRBJ2-3; 7 bases map to TRBD2. From germline, CDR1 is SGHRS and CDR2 YFSETQ. The V and J ends lost 0 bases and 8 bases, in that order; junction bases with no gene match: 9. The CDR3 runs to 15 residues. The CDR3 DNA follows: TGCGCCAGCAGCTTGGATGGGGGAGGGCCGGGTACGCAGTATTTT. Its protein is CASSLDGGGPGTQYF.